One sample yielded the 27 T cell receptor beta chains listed below, sequenced in a study of OX40 agonist ivuxolimab in advanced cancers. Method: immunoSEQ multiplex PCR; TCRdb's copy keeps in-frame clones and lacks some. The sample records tens of thousands of clones, approximately 86% being singletons. Source: CD4+ or CD8+ T cells sorted from blood, taken in a trial of the OX40 agonist ivuxolimab. These receptors originate from an adult with an advanced solid tumor such as melanoma, head and neck, liver or kidney cancer.

V is TRBV5-5 and J is TRBJ1-2, with D hard to call. V lost 0 bases, J lost 4 bases, and 4 bases lay in between. CDR1 SGHKS and CDR2 YYEKEE come from the germline V gene (reference sequence). The CDR3 covers 12 residues. CDR3 region: CASSLAAYGYTF. CDR3 DNA sequence: TGTGCCAGCAGCTTGGCGGCCTATGGCTACACCTTC.

V is TRBV6-1 and J is TRBJ2-5; D perhaps matches TRBD2 (6 bases). The CDR3 runs to 15 residues. Germline V gives CDR1 MNHNS, CDR2 SASEGT. The V end lost 3 bases, the J end lost 5 bases, and 16 bases lay between the germline ends. The CDR3: CASSEALGSGETQYF. The CDR3, as DNA: TGTGCCAGCAGTGAGGCGCTCGGGAGCGGCGAGACCCAGTACTTC.

The rearrangement uses TRBV28 and TRBJ1-4; D gene unclear. The CDR3 is made up of 14 amino acids. Trimming stripped 5 bases from V and 8 bases from J, with 15 bases between. CDR1 MDHEN and CDR2 SYDVKM come from the germline V gene. The CDR3 loop reads CASSPHGVLEKLFF. CDR3 bases: TGTGCCAGCAGTCCACACGGGGTCTTGGAAAAACTGTTTTTT. Full variable domain (remainder filled in from reference TRBV28 and TRBJ1-4): DVKVTQSSRYLVKRTGEKVFLECVQDMDHENMFWYRQDPGLGLRLIYFSYDVKMKEKGDIPEGYSVSREKKERFSLILESASTNQTSMYLCASSPHGVLEKLFFGSGTQLSVL.

J is TRBJ2-3 and V is TRBV7-2, with no clear D. The V end lost 2 bases, the J end lost 2 bases, and 5 bases lay between the germline ends. The CDR3 length is 13 residues. Germline V gene lookup returns CDR1 SGHTA and CDR2 FQGNSA. The CDR3 reads CASSLPSTDTQYF. The CDR3 DNA is TGTGCCAGCAGCTTACCCTCCACAGATACGCAGTATTTT.

The chain uses TRBV7-6 and TRBJ2-7, with 10 bases identical to TRBD1. Germline CDR1 is SGHVS and CDR2 is FNYEAQ. This CDR3 is built from 14 residues. Losses at the gene ends were 4 bases for V and 4 bases for J; bases not matched to a gene: 4. The CDR3 protein is CASSSGTGAYEQYF. The CDR3 DNA reads TGTGCCAGCAGCTCCGGGACAGGGGCGTACGAGCAGTACTTC. Combining the CDR3 with reference TRBV7-6 and TRBJ2-7 gives the whole variable domain GAGVSQSPRYKVTKRGQDVALRCDPISGHVSLYWYRQALGQGPEFLTYFNYEAQQDKSGLPNDRFSAERPEGSISTLTIQRTEQRDSAMYRCASSSGTGAYEQYFGPGTRLTVT.

The rearrangement links TRBV5-1 to TRBJ2-1, with TRBD2 matching over 9 bases. With 4 bases clipped from V and 7 bases from J, the junction kept 9 bases outside the gene matches. The germline V gene has CDR1 SGHRS and CDR2 YFSETQ. This CDR3 has 15 amino acids. The CDR3 loop reads CASSHPASGVNEQFF. The CDR3 DNA reads TGCGCCAGCAGCCACCCCGCTAGCGGGGTGAATGAGCAGTTCTTC. Combining the CDR3 with reference TRBV5-1 and TRBJ2-1 gives the whole variable domain KAGVTQTPRYLIKTRGQQVTLSCSPISGHRSVSWYQQTPGQGLQFLFEYFSETQRNKGNFPGRFSGRQFSNSRSEMNVSTLELGDSALYLCASSHPASGVNEQFFGPGTRLTVL.

The count of this clone is one. The chain has TRBV6-6 and TRBJ1-2, with D possibly TRBD1 on 5 matching bases. Trimming stripped 4 bases from V and 3 bases from J, with 12 bases between. Germline loops: CDR1 MNHNY, CDR2 SVGAGI (reference sequence). The length of the CDR3 is 14 residues. Here the CDR3 DNA reads TGTGCCAGCAGTTCCCCGGGGACGGACTATGGCTACACCTTC. It translates to CASSSPGTDYGYTF.

V gene TRBV5-1 combines with J gene TRBJ2-5; D gene unclear. The CDR3 contains 11 residues. Per germline, CDR1 SGHRS and CDR2 YFSETQ. The V end lost 2 bases, the J end lost 5 bases, and 4 bases lay between the germline ends. The CDR3 protein is CASSFQETQYF. The CDR3 bases are TGCGCCAGCAGCTTTCAGGAGACCCAGTACTTC.

This clone has a handful of counts. V and J are TRBV14 and TRBJ2-5; no clear D gene. The germline V gene encodes CDR1 SGHDN and CDR2 FVKESK. V shed 0 bases and J shed 5 bases, with 13 bases lying between them. The CDR3 length is 15 residues. CDR3 nucleotides: TGTGCCAGCAGCCAAGATTCAGGCTTCGGGGAGACCCAGTACTTC. It yields the protein CASSQDSGFGETQYF.

This clone was seen more than once but under ten times. The rearrangement joins TRBV30 to TRBJ1-6; D uncertain. The CDR3 is 13 residues long. Trimming took 0 bases from V and 7 from J, leaving 7 bases between them. CDR1 and CDR2 from the germline V gene are GTSNPN and SVGIG (reference sequence). For the CDR3, the DNA is TGTGCCTGGAGTGTAGTCGGGAATTCACCCCTCCACTTT. As protein: CAWSVVGNSPLHF.

This clone showed up just a few times. V gene TRBV19 combines with J gene TRBJ1-5; maybe TRBD1 (5 bases). Trimming shortened V by 6 bases and J by 2 bases, and 14 bases separated the two germline ends. The CDR3 is 15 residues long. Germline V gene sequence: CDR1 LNHDA, CDR2 SQIVND (reference sequence). The DNA for the CDR3 is TGTGCCAGTAGGGGACGCAGGGAGGGCAATCAGCCCCAGCATTTT. This encodes CASRGRREGNQPQHF. Complete variable domain (other parts from reference TRBV19 and TRBJ1-5): DGGITQSPKYLFRKEGQNVTLSCEQNLNHDAMYWYRQDPGQGLRLIYYSQIVNDFQKGDIAEGYSVSREKKESFPLTVTSAQKNPTAFYLCASRGRREGNQPQHFGDGTRLSIL.

In DNA, the CDR3 is TGTGCCAGCACCGCGAGCACAGATACGCAGTATTTT. Translation gives CASTASTDTQYF. The gene calls are TRBV7-2 and TRBJ2-3; D is unclear. Trimming took 7 bases from V and 0 from J, leaving 5 bases between them. The CDR3 has 12 residues. Germline assignment: CDR1 SGHTA and CDR2 FQGNSA.

This sequence joins TRBV11-2 and TRBJ2-5; D perhaps matches TRBD2 (6 bases). Germline CDR1 and CDR2: SGHAT and FQNNGV. Trimming left V 1 base short and J 4 bases short, with 13 bases between. The CDR3 has 15 amino acids. CDR3 coding DNA: TGTGCCAGCAGCTTAGGACAAGGTAGCGGAGAGACCCAGTACTTC. This gives the protein CASSLGQGSGETQYF.

The V call is TRBV30, the J call TRBJ2-7, with D possibly TRBD2 on 5 matching bases. This CDR3 has 11 residues. Per the germline V gene, CDR1 is GTSNPN and CDR2 is SVGIG (reference sequence). Trimming removed 5 bases at V and 12 bases at J, with 17 bases between. The CDR3 DNA is TGTGCCTGGCTAACTACACCCGGGATGTACTTC. It codes for CAWLTTPGMYF.

The chain employs TRBV19 and TRBJ1-5, with TRBD1 matching over 7 bases. The CDR3 runs to 15 residues. In germline, CDR1 is LNHDA, CDR2 SQIVND (reference sequence). Germline trimming cut 10 bases from V and 2 bases from J; bases unmatched to any gene: 11. CDR3 coding DNA: TGTGCCACCAAGAATCGACAGGGTGGCAATCAGCCCCAGCATTTT. Encoded protein: CATKNRQGGNQPQHF. Complete variable domain (other parts from reference TRBV19 and TRBJ1-5): DGGITQSPKYLFRKEGQNVTLSCEQNLNHDAMYWYRQDPGQGLRLIYYSQIVNDFQKGDIAEGYSVSREKKESFPLTVTSAQKNPTAFYLCATKNRQGGNQPQHFGDGTRLSIL.

A single count supports this clone. This chain uses TRBV5-5 with TRBJ2-7, with 8 bases matching TRBD2. Per the germline V gene, CDR1 is SGHKS and CDR2 is YYEKEE (reference sequence). V was pared by 1 base and J by 3 bases, with 9 bases of the junction left unmatched. This CDR3 has 16 amino acids. CDR3 region: CASSLSGLAGFYEQYF. The CDR3 DNA follows: TGTGCCAGCAGCTTGTCTGGGCTAGCGGGTTTCTACGAGCAGTACTTC.

This chain connects TRBV7-2 to TRBJ2-1, with 9 bases matching TRBD1. V gave up 5 bases and J gave up 6 bases; unmatched junction bases: 8. The germline V gene has CDR1 SGHTA and CDR2 FQGNSA. CDR3 length: 15 residues. CDR3 nucleotides: TGTGCCAGCAGCCCTTGGACAGGGGCGGGCAATGAGCAGTTCTTC. This encodes CASSPWTGAGNEQFF.

The chain combines TRBV7-9 with TRBJ2-3; D tentatively fits TRBD1 or TRBD2 (6 bases each). V lost 5 bases, J lost 11 bases, and 20 bases lay in between. This CDR3 is 14 amino acids long. Germline values: CDR1 SEHNR, CDR2 FQNEAQ (reference sequence). The CDR3 DNA follows: TGTGCCAGCAGCCAAAGGACCGGGGGCCCAGGGCAGTATTTT. The encoded protein is CASSQRTGGPGQYF.

This chain joins TRBV6-1 and TRBJ2-7, with D possibly called TRBD1 or TRBD2 (6 bases each). CDR3 length equals 15 residues. Germline CDR1 MNHNS, CDR2 SASEGT. Trimming cost V 2 bases and J 4 bases, with 15 bases left between them. The CDR3, as DNA: TGTGCCAGCAGTGAATCTGGGGGGCTGTCATACGAGCAGTACTTC. Amino acids: CASSESGGLSYEQYF.

The chain carries TRBV29-1 and TRBJ2-7, with TRBD2 matching over 14 bases. V shed 6 bases and J 4 bases; nucleotides not matched to a gene: 2. This CDR3 contains 13 residues. Per germline, CDR1 SQVTM and CDR2 ANQGSEA. The CDR3 nucleotides read TGCAGCGTCGGGACTAGCGGGAGATACGAGCAGTACTTC. The encoded protein is CSVGTSGRYEQYF.

This clone was counted a few times. This chain uses TRBV10-3 with TRBJ2-3, with 8 bases identical to TRBD2. The junction had 10 bases not matched to a gene; V was cut back by 11 bases and J by 3 bases. The CDR3 extends over 14 amino acids. CDR1 is ENHRY and CDR2 is SYGVKD in the germline V gene. The CDR3 DNA is TGTGCCGCTCGGGGGACTAGTGGTACAGATACGCAGTATTTT. Protein product: CAARGTSGTDTQYF.

The gene calls are TRBV27 and TRBJ2-3; 9 bases line up with TRBD2. The CDR3 loop spans 15 amino acids. After removal of 2 bases from V and 2 bases from J, the junction contained 2 bases not matched to a gene. CDR1 and CDR2 (germline): MNHEY, SMNVEV (reference sequence). The CDR3 nucleotides read TGTGCCAGCAGTTTAGGCGGGGGGGCCACAGATACGCAGTATTTT. Amino acids: CASSLGGGATDTQYF.

This rearrangement joins TRBV5-4 to TRBJ2-1; D is ambiguous. This CDR3 is 15 amino acids long. Germline V gene data show CDR1 as SGHNT and CDR2 as YYREEE (reference sequence). The V end lost 0 bases, the J end lost 10 bases, and 17 bases lay between the germline ends. The CDR3 bases are TGTGCCAGCAGCTTGGCGTCCGGAACAATGAGGGAGCAGTTCTTC. Protein product: CASSLASGTMREQFF.

The rearrangement joins TRBV5-8 to TRBJ2-7, with 7 nucleotides matching TRBD1. The junction had 19 bases not matched to a gene; V was cut back by 9 bases and J by 4 bases. The CDR3 loop spans 16 amino acids. Germline V gives CDR1 SGHTS, CDR2 YDEGEE. In DNA, the CDR3 is TGTGCCAACTTTAAATGCCTTACCGGGACAGATTACGAGCAGTACTTC. Amino acid sequence: CANFKCLTGTDYEQYF.

This chain joins TRBV28 and TRBJ1-1, with 7 bases that match TRBD1. From germline, CDR1 is MDHEN and CDR2 SYDVKM. The CDR3 has 19 residues. With 4 bases clipped from V and 2 bases from J, the junction kept 19 bases outside the gene matches. CDR3 sequence reads: CASSSPDRVAVKGNTEAFF. CDR3 coding DNA: TGTGCCAGCAGTTCACCCGACAGGGTTGCGGTTAAGGGAAACACTGAAGCTTTCTTT.

The rearrangement links TRBV6-1 to TRBJ1-2, with D perhaps TRBD1 (5 bases). The V end was cut by 4 bases, the J end by 8 bases, with 17 bases between. The CDR3 consists of 14 residues. Germline loops: CDR1 MNHNS, CDR2 SASEGT. Here the CDR3 DNA reads TGTGCCAGCAGTGCGACCTACCAAGCAGGGGGCTACACCTTC. It encodes CASSATYQAGGYTF.

The J gene is TRBJ2-3, the V gene TRBV4-2; D assignment may be TRBD1 or TRBD2 (7 bases each). V dropped 1 base and J dropped 0 bases, with 11 bases sitting between them. This CDR3 is built from 16 residues. CDR1 is LGHNA, CDR2 YNFKEQ, per germline. CDR3 nucleotides: TGTGCCAGCAGCCAAGCAGGGGGGGGAAGCACAGATACGCAGTATTTT. Protein product: CASSQAGGGSTDTQYF.